These 32 T cell receptor beta chains share one sample of origin, sequenced in a study of blood T cell repertoires in COVID-19. Sequencing used immunoSEQ multiplex PCR; TCRdb keeps in-frame clones, though not all of them. This sample has fewer than 200,000 clones, with approximately 79% found just once. Source material: peripheral blood. The receptor source for this set is a woman of 80 years or more with acute or convalescent COVID-19.

The chain couples TRBV28 to TRBJ2-7; TRBD1 might be the D (5 bases). The CDR3 length is 14 residues. CDR1 MDHEN and CDR2 SYDVKM come from the germline V gene. V lost 2 bases, J lost 2 bases, and 10 bases lay in between. The CDR3 region is CASSLPGLTYEQYF. DNA for the CDR3: TGTGCCAGCAGTTTACCAGGGTTAACCTACGAGCAGTACTTC.

This clone was recorded a few times. The CDR3 bases are TGTGCCAGCAGCCCTAAGGCGACTAACACTTTCCAAGAGACCCAGTACTTC. Translation gives CASSPKATNTFQETQYF. The V gene is TRBV9, the J gene TRBJ2-5, with TRBD2 as a possible D gene (5 bases). With 4 bases removed from V and 1 base from J, the gap between germline ends came to 20 bases. Germline V gene lookup returns CDR1 SGDLS and CDR2 YYNGEE. The CDR3 runs to 17 residues.

The V and J genes are TRBV10-1 and TRBJ2-6; TRBD2 is a possible D gene (5 bases). Trimming took 4 bases from V and 0 from J, leaving 10 bases between them. Germline V gene sequence: CDR1 WNHNN, CDR2 SYGVQD (reference sequence). CDR3 length: 16 amino acids. DNA for the CDR3: TGCGCCAGCAGTGGGCAAGGGAGCTCTGGGGCCAACGTCCTGACTTTC. Amino acid sequence: CASSGQGSSGANVLTF.

The chain uses TRBV6-1 and TRBJ1-5; 9 nucleotides line up with TRBD1. V gave up 2 bases and J gave up 4 bases; unmatched junction bases: 6. The CDR3 totals 16 residues. CDR1 and CDR2 from the germline V gene are MNHNS and SASEGT. In DNA form, the CDR3 reads TGTGCCAGCAGTGAATTCGGGACAGGGAGAAATCAGCCCCAGCATTTT. It specifies CASSEFGTGRNQPQHF.

The rearrangement joins TRBV10-3 to TRBJ2-7; D is unclear. The V gene lost 5 bases and the J gene lost 3 bases, with 5 bases spanning the gap. The CDR3 sequence is 11 residues long. CDR1 and CDR2 from the germline V gene are ENHRY and SYGVKD. CDR3 loop: CAISQNYEQYF. CDR3 bases: TGTGCCATCAGTCAGAACTACGAGCAGTACTTC.

The chain uses TRBV6-6 and TRBJ1-2, with 10 positions matching TRBD1. The germline CDR1 and CDR2 sequences are MNHNY and SVGAGI (reference sequence). The length of the CDR3 is 17 residues. With V trimmed by 5 bases and J by 0 bases, 9 bases remained unmatched. The CDR3 region is CASSPGTGVWANYGYTF. CDR3 DNA: TGTGCCAGCAGTCCTGGGACAGGGGTATGGGCTAACTATGGCTACACCTTC.

The J gene is TRBJ2-3, the V gene TRBV11-2; possibly TRBD2 for D (6 bases). Trimming took 3 bases from V and 2 from J, leaving 18 bases between them. Germline assignment: CDR1 SGHAT and CDR2 FQNNGV. This CDR3 is built from 17 residues. The DNA for the CDR3 is TGTGCCAGCAGCTTCTTTACTAGCTTGCCCACCACAGATACGCAGTATTTT. This encodes CASSFFTSLPTTDTQYF.

The CDR3 here is CASNQGGDNEQFF. CDR3 DNA: TGTGCCAGCAACCAGGGTGGGGACAATGAGCAGTTCTTC. The V call is TRBV9, the J call TRBJ2-1, with D perhaps matching TRBD1 (5 bases). The V gene's germline CDR1 is SGDLS and CDR2 YYNGEE. CDR3 length equals 13 residues. Between the trimmed V and J ends, which lost 6 bases and 5 bases, there was a span of 12 bases.

The genes are TRBV30 and TRBJ1-4; D call uncertain. The V and J ends lost 6 bases and 8 bases respectively, with 13 bases between them. Germline V lookup: CDR1 GTSNPN, CDR2 SVGIG (reference sequence). The CDR3 is 12 amino acids. The DNA for the CDR3 is TGTGCCTGTGCCGGGTCCGGGGAAAAACTGTTTTTT. It encodes CACAGSGEKLFF.

The chain combines TRBV10-1 with TRBJ2-2; the D gene is possibly TRBD1 (6 bases). This CDR3 contains 15 residues. V lost 4 bases and J lost 4, with 13 bases in between. Germline-derived CDR1 and CDR2 are WNHNN and SYGVQD (reference sequence). CDR3 in DNA: TGCGCCAGCAGTGGTCAACAGGGTGGCACCGGGGAGCTGTTTTTT. Translated, it gives CASSGQQGGTGELFF.

A single count supports this clone. The chain carries TRBV5-1 and TRBJ1-5, with D unresolved. V lost 3 bases and J lost 3, with 4 bases in between. Germline V gene sequence: CDR1 SGHRS, CDR2 YFSETQ. The CDR3 is made up of 12 amino acids. CDR3 in amino acids: CASSSVNQPQHF. CDR3 nucleotides: TGCGCCAGCAGCTCGGTCAATCAGCCCCAGCATTTT.

V usage is TRBV2 and J usage is TRBJ2-7, with 8 bases that match TRBD1. V was clipped by 3 bases and J by 5 bases; unmatched bases: 6. The CDR3 runs 14 residues. Germline loops: CDR1 SNHLY, CDR2 FYNNEI. CDR3: CASSDTTGANEQYF. The CDR3 DNA reads TGTGCCAGCAGTGATACGACAGGGGCAAACGAGCAGTACTTC.

V gene TRBV18 combines with J gene TRBJ2-7, with D perhaps TRBD2 (6 bases). The CDR3 spans 15 residues. CDR1 is KGHSH, CDR2 LQKENI, per germline. Trimming left V 3 bases short and J 4 bases short, with 16 bases between. The CDR3 DNA reads TGTGCCAGCTCACCCTCGGGAGTAGGTATATACGAGCAGTACTTC. Translation gives CASSPSGVGIYEQYF. The entire variable domain, with the rest obtained from reference TRBV18 and TRBJ2-7, is as follows: NAGVMQNPRHLVRRRGQEARLRCSPMKGHSHVYWYRQLPEEGLKFMVYLQKENIIDESGMPKERFSAEFPKEGPSILRIQQVVRGDSAAYFCASSPSGVGIYEQYFGPGTRLTVT.

The V gene is TRBV9, the J gene TRBJ2-6, with D perhaps TRBD1 (6 bases). The ends were cut back, 0 bases at V and 0 bases at J, with 22 bases in the middle. The CDR3 loop spans 21 amino acids. In germline, CDR1 is SGDLS, CDR2 YYNGEE. CDR3 amino acids: CASSVAVGGQVSRSGANVLTF. The CDR3 DNA follows: TGTGCCAGCAGCGTAGCGGTAGGGGGACAAGTCTCCCGCTCTGGGGCCAACGTCCTGACTTTC.

The gene calls are TRBV6-5 and TRBJ1-2, with 8 nucleotides matching TRBD1. The CDR3 extends over 14 amino acids. Germline assignment: CDR1 MNHEY and CDR2 SVGAGI. The J segment lost 4 bases and the V segment lost 6 bases, leaving 7 bases of the junction unmatched. For the CDR3, the DNA is TGTGCCAGCAGCCCACCAGGGGGCGTCTATGGCTACACCTTC. Its translation: CASSPPGGVYGYTF.

The V and J genes are TRBV7-7 and TRBJ2-7; D is possibly TRBD2 (6 bases). The CDR3 contains 13 residues. Trimming removed 0 bases from V and 7 bases from J, with 10 bases in between. The V gene's germline CDR1 is SSHAT and CDR2 FNYEAQ (reference sequence). The chain's CDR3 is CASSLAQEGEQYF. The CDR3 DNA follows: TGTGCCAGCAGCTTAGCGCAGGAGGGGGAGCAGTACTTC.

V usage is TRBV9 and J usage is TRBJ1-1, with a tentative D call TRBD1 (6 bases). With 4 bases removed from V and 5 bases from J, the gap between germline ends came to 18 bases. The germline gives CDR1 SGDLS, CDR2 YYNGEE. The CDR3 runs 15 residues. Here the CDR3 reads CASSRDIRTGTEAFF. The CDR3 nucleotides read TGTGCCAGCAGCCGGGACATCAGGACGGGTACTGAAGCTTTCTTT.

This chain connects TRBV7-8 to TRBJ2-5; the D is unclear. This CDR3 spans 14 amino acids. V was shortened by 5 bases and J by 4 bases, with 14 bases between the two germline ends. CDR1 and CDR2 (germline): SGHVS, FQNEAQ. Written as DNA, the CDR3 is TGTGCCAGCAGCCAAGGCTGGCAGCGAGAGACCCAGTACTTC. This encodes CASSQGWQRETQYF.

This clone has a handful of counts. Different DNA sequences within this sample yield the same CDR3. The chain carries TRBV7-9 and TRBJ2-1; a possible D gene is TRBD2 (6 bases). The CDR3 runs 13 residues. Trimming took off 3 bases at V and 7 bases at J, with 10 bases between the two ends. The germline V gene has CDR1 SEHNR and CDR2 FQNEAQ (reference sequence). The CDR3 nucleotides are TGTGCCAGCAGCTTCGGGGGTGGGAATGAGCAGTTCTTC. Translation: CASSFGGGNEQFF. The full variable domain, its missing parts supplied by reference TRBV7-9 and TRBJ2-1, is DTGVSQNPRHKITKRGQNVTFRCDPISEHNRLYWYRQTLGQGPEFLTYFQNEAQLEKSRLLSDRFSAERPKGSFSTLEIQRTEQGDSAMYLCASSFGGGNEQFFGPGTRLTVL.

J is TRBJ1-1 and V is TRBV9; maybe TRBD1 (5 bases). V was cut by 0 bases and J by 7 bases, with 16 bases left in between. Germline V gene data show CDR1 as SGDLS and CDR2 as YYNGEE. The CDR3 covers 15 residues. CDR3 sequence reads: CASSVGAGLSGEAFF. The DNA for the CDR3 is TGTGCCAGCAGCGTAGGGGCAGGGCTATCGGGTGAAGCTTTCTTT.

V is TRBV14 and J is TRBJ2-7; D might be TRBD2 (5 bases). V was shortened by 1 base and J by 0 bases, with 19 bases between the two germline ends. CDR1 and CDR2 (germline): SGHDN, FVKESK. The CDR3 is 18 residues long. For the CDR3, the DNA is TGTGCCAGCAGCCAAGTGGAGGCGGGCAGCGTCCTCTCCTACGAGCAGTACTTC. Residues: CASSQVEAGSVLSYEQYF.

This clone occurred a few times. This sequence joins TRBV5-1 and TRBJ2-7; unclear D gene. The CDR3 totals 12 residues. The germline V gene encodes CDR1 SGHRS and CDR2 YFSETQ. V gave up 6 bases and J gave up 0 bases, with 7 bases separating them. The CDR3 nucleotides are TGCGCCAGCATGGCCGACTCCTACGAGCAGTACTTC. Its protein product is CASMADSYEQYF.

This chain connects TRBV19 to TRBJ2-2, with TRBD2 identical over 9 bases. V lost 6 bases, J lost 2 bases, and 7 bases stayed unmatched. Per the germline V gene, CDR1 is LNHDA and CDR2 is SQIVND (reference sequence). There are 16 residues in the CDR3. This CDR3 reads CASSPWGTSNTGELFF. For the CDR3, the DNA is TGTGCCAGTAGCCCCTGGGGGACTAGCAACACCGGGGAGCTGTTTTTT.

With regard to this clone: Additional DNA sequences in this sample encode the identical CDR3. V usage is TRBV6-2 or TRBV6-3 and J usage is TRBJ2-7; 8 bases agree with TRBD2. This CDR3 comprises 14 residues. Germline CDR1 reads MNHEY; CDR2 reads SVGEGT. Unmatched junction bases numbered 2, after V lost 2 bases and J lost 2 bases. The CDR3: CASSYPGLAYEQYF. DNA of the CDR3: TGTGCCAGCAGTTACCCGGGACTAGCCTACGAGCAGTACTTC.

J is TRBJ2-5 and V is TRBV29-1, with 11 bases identical to TRBD1. Germline CDR1 SQVTM, CDR2 ANQGSEA. V was clipped by 4 bases and J by 5 bases; unmatched bases: 6. CDR3 length equals 14 residues. The CDR3 DNA reads TGCAGCGTTGGAGGACAGGGGGCCGGGGAGACCCAGTACTTC. Protein: CSVGGQGAGETQYF. The variable domain in full, with the rest retrieved from reference TRBV29-1 and TRBJ2-5, is SAVISQKPSRDICQRGTSLTIQCQVDSQVTMMFWYRQQPGQSLTLIATANQGSEATYESGFVIDKFPISRPNLTFSTLTVSNMSPEDSSIYLCSVGGQGAGETQYFGPGTRLLVL.

The chain is built from TRBV28 and TRBJ1-3; D not resolved. CDR3 length: 12 residues. V was trimmed by 5 bases and J by 14 bases, leaving 16 bases between them. CDR1 is MDHEN, CDR2 SYDVKM, per germline. This CDR3 reads CASSPPRGPVYF. For the CDR3, the DNA is TGTGCCAGCAGTCCGCCCCGGGGTCCCGTATATTTT.

The chain has TRBV19 and TRBJ1-4; 7 bases are a match to TRBD1. This CDR3 comprises 14 residues. The J segment lost 5 bases and the V segment lost 4 bases, leaving 4 bases of the junction unmatched. Germline CDR1 LNHDA, CDR2 SQIVND (reference sequence). The CDR3 loop is CASSTGTANEKLFF. The CDR3 coding sequence is TGTGCCAGTAGTACCGGGACAGCAAATGAAAAACTGTTTTTT.

This clone occurred once. This chain joins TRBV3-1 (or the pseudogene TRBV3-2) and TRBJ1-2, with D possibly being TRBD1 (5 bases). The CDR3 runs to 13 residues. Germline CDR1 is LGHDT and CDR2 is YNNKEL (reference sequence). Trimming took off 4 bases at V and 3 bases at J, with 9 bases between the two ends. The CDR3 coding sequence is TGTGCCAGCAGCCGCGGGACGGACTATGGCTACACCTTC. As protein: CASSRGTDYGYTF.

The J gene is TRBJ2-5, the V gene TRBV28; 13 bases line up with TRBD2. The CDR3 runs to 17 residues. Per germline, CDR1 MDHEN and CDR2 SYDVKM. Trimming at V came to 8 bases and at J to 5 bases, leaving 14 bases not matched to a gene. CDR3 amino acids: CASRNYRTSGSRETQYF. CDR3 nucleotides: TGTGCCAGCCGTAATTACAGGACTAGCGGGAGTCGGGAGACCCAGTACTTC.

This chain links TRBV2 with TRBJ2-1; 9 bases match TRBD2. The V segment lost 8 bases and the J segment 0 bases; nucleotides outside the gene matches: 2. Per germline, CDR1 SNHLY and CDR2 FYNNEI. The CDR3 covers 14 residues. CDR3 in amino acids: CASGSGSSYNEQFF. CDR3 nucleotide sequence: TGTGCCAGCGGTAGCGGGAGCTCCTACAATGAGCAGTTCTTC.

The chain employs TRBV10-3 and TRBJ2-1; the match to TRBD2 covers 7 bases. Per germline, CDR1 ENHRY and CDR2 SYGVKD. V shed 3 bases and J 6 bases; nucleotides not matched to a gene: 17. The length of the CDR3 is 18 residues. The DNA for the CDR3 is TGTGCCATCAGTGAAGAGGGGATGAGAGCGGGAATCCCCAATGAGCAGTTCTTC. Translation gives CAISEEGMRAGIPNEQFF.

This sequence joins TRBV6-5 and TRBJ2-7, with 7 bases that match TRBD2. V dropped 0 bases and J dropped 12; count of bases not matched to a gene: 8. The CDR3 totals 13 residues. Germline CDR1 and CDR2: MNHEY and SVGAGI. In DNA, the CDR3 is TGTGCCAGCAGTTACTCGTCCGCGGGAGAACCGTACTTC. Protein sequence: CASSYSSAGEPYF.